The 7 T cell receptor beta chains given below trace back to one sample, sequenced in a study of shared clonotypes between healthy human individuals. The table came from immunoSEQ multiplex PCR; TCRdb's copy has only in-frame clones and leaves some out. The sample holds some 2,000,000 clones, about 95% seen once. CD8 cells regarded as naive lacked CD45RO, were positively chosen for CCR7, and omitted terminally differentiated effector memory CD45RA+ cells. Sequenced input: naive CD8+ T cells sorted from blood. Source of these receptors: a man between 18 and 35 years old in good health.

CDR3 loop: CASSPGLNNEQFF. The CDR3 DNA follows: TGTGCCAGCAGTCCGGGACTAAACAATGAGCAGTTCTTC. V and J are TRBV6-5 and TRBJ2-1, with 7 bases identical to TRBD2. Germline V gives CDR1 MNHEY, CDR2 SVGAGI. The CDR3 consists of 13 residues. Trimming cost V 5 bases and J 5 bases; bases outside gene matches: 3.

This clone was seen a handful of times. The gene calls are TRBV4-1 and TRBJ1-2; 8 bases are a match to TRBD1. The CDR3 covers 17 residues. V lost 2 bases, J lost 2 bases, and 10 bases stayed unmatched. Germline V CDR1 and CDR2: MGHRA, YSYEKL. The CDR3 region is CASSQTPGQVNNYGYTF. The CDR3 DNA sequence: TGCGCCAGCAGCCAAACCCCGGGACAGGTAAACAACTATGGCTACACCTTC.

The V gene is TRBV12-5, the J gene TRBJ2-6; no reliable D call. This CDR3 is 18 amino acids long. V was shortened by 0 bases and J by 0 bases, with 12 bases between the two germline ends. CDR1 LGHNT and CDR2 FRNRAP come from the germline V gene. The CDR3 nucleotides are TGTGCTAGTGGTTTGGTAAGTCCGGAAGGCTCTGGGGCCAACGTCCTGACTTTC. It translates to CASGLVSPEGSGANVLTF.

This sequence joins TRBV5-1 and TRBJ2-3; 9 bases line up with TRBD2. Germline V gene data show CDR1 as SGHRS and CDR2 as YFSETQ. The CDR3 runs 16 residues. The trim removed 1 base at V and 1 base at J, leaving 4 bases unmatched. CDR3 nucleotides: TGCGCCAGCAGCTTGTTACGCGGGAGGGGCACAGATACGCAGTATTTT. Amino acid sequence: CASSLLRGRGTDTQYF.

As to this clone: At one of its ends the junction is not consistent with the germline gene, which may arise from a read error. The rearrangement uses TRBV15 and TRBJ1-1, with D possibly TRBD1 on 5 matching bases. The CDR3 covers 15 residues. Germline-derived CDR1 and CDR2 are LNHNV and YYDKDF (reference sequence). The CDR3 is CATSSPGGLKTEAFF. CDR3 in DNA: TGTGCCACCAGCAGCCCTGGGGGGTTGAAGACTGAAGCTTTCTTT.

V usage is TRBV6-5 and J usage is TRBJ2-5; 8 positions agree with TRBD2. The V gene's germline CDR1 is MNHEY and CDR2 SVGAGI. Germline trimming cut 2 bases from V and 5 bases from J; bases unmatched to any gene: 7. The CDR3 covers 15 residues. CDR3: CASSYTGGSLETQYF. DNA of the CDR3: TGTGCCAGCAGTTACACGGGGGGGTCACTGGAGACCCAGTACTTC.

This clone was counted a single time. A junction boundary mismatches the germline segment, possibly from a read error. The chain links TRBV4-1 to TRBJ2-7, with TRBD1 identical over 8 bases. This CDR3 has 13 residues. Germline lookup yields CDR1 MGHRA and CDR2 YSYEKL. DNA for the CDR3: TGCGCCAGCACCCAAGGACAGGGCTACGAGCAGTACTTC. It specifies CASTQGQGYEQYF.